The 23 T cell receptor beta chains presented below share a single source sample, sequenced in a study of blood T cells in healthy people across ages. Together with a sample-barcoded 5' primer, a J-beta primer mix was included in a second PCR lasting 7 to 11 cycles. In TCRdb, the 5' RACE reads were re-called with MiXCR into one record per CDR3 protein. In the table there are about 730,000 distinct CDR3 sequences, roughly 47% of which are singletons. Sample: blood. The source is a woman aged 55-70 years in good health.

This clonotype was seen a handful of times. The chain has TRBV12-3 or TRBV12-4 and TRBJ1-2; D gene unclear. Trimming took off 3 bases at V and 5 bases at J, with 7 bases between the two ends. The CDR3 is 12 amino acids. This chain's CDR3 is CASSLLGYGYTF. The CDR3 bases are TGTGCCAGCAGTTTGCTAGGATATGGCTACACCTTC.

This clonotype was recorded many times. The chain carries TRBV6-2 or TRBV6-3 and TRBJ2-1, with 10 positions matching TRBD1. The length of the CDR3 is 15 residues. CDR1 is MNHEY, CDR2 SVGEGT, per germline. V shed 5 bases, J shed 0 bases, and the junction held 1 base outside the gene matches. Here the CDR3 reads CASSGQGDSYNEQFF. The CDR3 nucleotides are TGTGCCAGCAGTGGACAGGGGGACTCCTACAATGAGCAGTTCTTC.

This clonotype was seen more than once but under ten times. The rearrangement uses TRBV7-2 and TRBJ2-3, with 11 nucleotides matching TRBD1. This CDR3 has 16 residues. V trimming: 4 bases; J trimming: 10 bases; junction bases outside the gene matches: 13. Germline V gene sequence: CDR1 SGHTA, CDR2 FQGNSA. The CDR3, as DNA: TGTGCCAGCAGCTGGACAGGGGGCGCGAGCCAAATACCGCAGTATTTT. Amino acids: CASSWTGGASQIPQYF.

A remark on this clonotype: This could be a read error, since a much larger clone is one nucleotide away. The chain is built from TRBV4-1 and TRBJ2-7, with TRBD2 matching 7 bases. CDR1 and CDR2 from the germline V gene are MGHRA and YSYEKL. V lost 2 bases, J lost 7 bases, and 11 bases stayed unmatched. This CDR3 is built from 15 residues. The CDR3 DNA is TGCGCCAGCAGCCAATCGGCGGGAGAGTACAATGAGCAGTACTTC. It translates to CASSQSAGEYNEQYF.

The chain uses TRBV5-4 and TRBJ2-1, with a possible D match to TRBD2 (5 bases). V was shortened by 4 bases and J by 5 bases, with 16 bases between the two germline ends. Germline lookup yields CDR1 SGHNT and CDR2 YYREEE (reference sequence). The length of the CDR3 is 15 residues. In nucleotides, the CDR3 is TGTGCCAGCAGCCCCCAGCCGGACTCTAACAATGAGCAGTTCTTC. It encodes CASSPQPDSNNEQFF.

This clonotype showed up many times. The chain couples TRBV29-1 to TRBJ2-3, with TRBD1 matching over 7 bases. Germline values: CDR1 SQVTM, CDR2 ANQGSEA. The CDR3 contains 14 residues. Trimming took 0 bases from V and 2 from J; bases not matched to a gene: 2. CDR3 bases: TGCAGCGTTGAAGATGGGACAGTCACAGATACGCAGTATTTT. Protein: CSVEDGTVTDTQYF.

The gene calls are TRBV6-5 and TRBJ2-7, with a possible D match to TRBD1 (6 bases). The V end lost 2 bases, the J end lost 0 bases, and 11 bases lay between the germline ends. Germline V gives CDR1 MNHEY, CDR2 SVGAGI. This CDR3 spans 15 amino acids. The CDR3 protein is CASSYRQGPSYEQYF. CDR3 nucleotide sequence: TGTGCCAGCAGTTACAGGCAGGGGCCCTCCTACGAGCAGTACTTC.

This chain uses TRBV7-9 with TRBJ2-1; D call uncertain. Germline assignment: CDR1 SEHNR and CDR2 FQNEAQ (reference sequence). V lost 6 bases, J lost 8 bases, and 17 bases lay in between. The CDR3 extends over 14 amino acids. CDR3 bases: TGTGCCAGCAGGGTAGTGCCCGGGCACGATGAGCAGTTCTTC. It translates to CASRVVPGHDEQFF.

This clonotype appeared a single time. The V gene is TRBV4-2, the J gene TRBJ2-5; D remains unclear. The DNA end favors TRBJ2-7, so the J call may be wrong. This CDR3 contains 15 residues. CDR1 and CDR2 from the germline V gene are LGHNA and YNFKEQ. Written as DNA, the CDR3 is TGTGCCAGCAGCCATGAAAATCGGGCGTGGGACGAGCAGTACTTC. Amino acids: CASSHENRAWDEQYF.

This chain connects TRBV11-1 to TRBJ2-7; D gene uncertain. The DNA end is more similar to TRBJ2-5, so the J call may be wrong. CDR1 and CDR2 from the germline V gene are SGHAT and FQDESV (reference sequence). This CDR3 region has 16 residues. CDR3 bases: TGTGCCAGCAGGGGTGCCGGAAAACAGCCGCAAGAGACCCAGTACTTC. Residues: CASRGAGKQPQETQYF.

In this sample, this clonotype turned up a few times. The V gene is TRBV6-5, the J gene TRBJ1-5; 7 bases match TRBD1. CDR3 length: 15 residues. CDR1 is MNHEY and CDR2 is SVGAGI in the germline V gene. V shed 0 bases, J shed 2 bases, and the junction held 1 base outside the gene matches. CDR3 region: CASSYSQGRNQPQHF. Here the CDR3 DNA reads TGTGCCAGCAGTTACTCACAGGGGCGCAATCAGCCCCAGCATTTT.

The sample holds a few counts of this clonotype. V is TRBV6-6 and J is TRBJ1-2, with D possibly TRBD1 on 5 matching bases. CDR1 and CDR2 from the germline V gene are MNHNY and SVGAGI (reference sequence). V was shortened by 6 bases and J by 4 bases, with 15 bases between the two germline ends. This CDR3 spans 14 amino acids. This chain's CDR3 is CASSLTDRIYGYTF. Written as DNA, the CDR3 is TGTGCCAGCAGCCTTACTGACAGAATCTATGGCTACACCTTC.

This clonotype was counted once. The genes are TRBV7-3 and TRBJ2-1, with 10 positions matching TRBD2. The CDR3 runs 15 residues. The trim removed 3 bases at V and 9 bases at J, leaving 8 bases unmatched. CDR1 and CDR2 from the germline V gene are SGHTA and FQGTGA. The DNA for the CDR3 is TGTGCCAGCAGCTTCAGCGGGAGGGCCTTCGGTGAGCAGTTCTTC. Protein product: CASSFSGRAFGEQFF.

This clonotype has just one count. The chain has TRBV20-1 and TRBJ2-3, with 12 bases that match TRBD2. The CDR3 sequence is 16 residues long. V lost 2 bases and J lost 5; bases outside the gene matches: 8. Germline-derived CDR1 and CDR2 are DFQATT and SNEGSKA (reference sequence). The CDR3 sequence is CSARRLLAGGGDTQYF. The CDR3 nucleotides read TGCAGTGCTAGAAGGCTCCTAGCGGGAGGGGGAGATACGCAGTATTTT.

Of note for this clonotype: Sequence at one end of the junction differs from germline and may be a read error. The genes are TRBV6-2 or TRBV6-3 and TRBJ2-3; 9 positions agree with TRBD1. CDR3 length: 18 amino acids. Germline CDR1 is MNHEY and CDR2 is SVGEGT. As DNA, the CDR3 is TGTGCCAGCGGTTACAGGAGAGACAGGGGGAGCTCCACAGATACGCAGTATTTT. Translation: CASGYRRDRGSSTDTQYF.

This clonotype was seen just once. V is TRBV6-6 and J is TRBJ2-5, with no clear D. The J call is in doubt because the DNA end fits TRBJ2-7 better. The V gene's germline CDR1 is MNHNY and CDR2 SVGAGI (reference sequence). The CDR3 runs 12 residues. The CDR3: CASNQFIYEQYF. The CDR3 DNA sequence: TGTGCCAGCAATCAGTTCATCTACGAGCAGTACTTC.

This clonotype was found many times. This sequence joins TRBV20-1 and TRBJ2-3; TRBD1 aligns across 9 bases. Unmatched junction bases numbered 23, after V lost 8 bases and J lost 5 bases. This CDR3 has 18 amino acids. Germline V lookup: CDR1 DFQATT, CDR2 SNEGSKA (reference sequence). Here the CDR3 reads CSTLKGLVVTGGGDTQYF. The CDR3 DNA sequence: TGCAGTACACTTAAGGGGTTGGTTGTGACAGGGGGAGGAGATACGCAGTATTTT.

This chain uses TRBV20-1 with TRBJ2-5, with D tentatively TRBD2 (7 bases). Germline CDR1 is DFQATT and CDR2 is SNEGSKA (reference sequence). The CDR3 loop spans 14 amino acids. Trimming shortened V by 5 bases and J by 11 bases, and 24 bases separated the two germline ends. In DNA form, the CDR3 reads TGCAGTGCTCTACCGGGGGCAAATCGGGAGGAGCAGTACTTC. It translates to CSALPGANREEQYF.

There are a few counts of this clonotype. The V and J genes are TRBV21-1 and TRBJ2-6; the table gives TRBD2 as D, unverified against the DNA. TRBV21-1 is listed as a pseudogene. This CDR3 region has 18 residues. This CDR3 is CASSKGGRGVDGANVLTF. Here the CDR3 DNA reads TGTGCCAGCAGCAAAGGGGGTAGGGGAGTAGATGGGGCCAACGTCCTGACTTTC.

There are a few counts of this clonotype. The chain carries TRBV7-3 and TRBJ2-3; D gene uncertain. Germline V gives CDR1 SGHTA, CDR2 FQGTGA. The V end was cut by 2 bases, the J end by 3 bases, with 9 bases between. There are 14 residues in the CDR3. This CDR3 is CASSLGESTDTQYF. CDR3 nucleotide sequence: TGTGCCAGCAGCTTAGGAGAAAGTACAGATACGCAGTATTTT.

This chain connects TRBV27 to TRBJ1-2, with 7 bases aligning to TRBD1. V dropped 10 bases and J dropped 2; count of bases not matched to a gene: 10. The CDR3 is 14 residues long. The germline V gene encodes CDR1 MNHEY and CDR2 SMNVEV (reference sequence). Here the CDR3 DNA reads TGTGCCACCCTTCGGACAGGTGGCAACTATGGCTACACCTTC. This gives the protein CATLRTGGNYGYTF.

The CDR3 coding sequence is TGTGCCAGCACTCTCAGGGAGAGTGAGACCCAGTACTTC. Its translation: CASTLRESETQYF. The J gene is TRBJ2-5, the V gene TRBV5-5, with D perhaps given as TRBD1 or TRBD2 (5 bases each). Germline V gene lookup returns CDR1 SGHKS and CDR2 YYEKEE (reference sequence). Trimming took off 6 bases at V and 5 bases at J, with 14 bases between the two ends. The CDR3 spans 13 residues.

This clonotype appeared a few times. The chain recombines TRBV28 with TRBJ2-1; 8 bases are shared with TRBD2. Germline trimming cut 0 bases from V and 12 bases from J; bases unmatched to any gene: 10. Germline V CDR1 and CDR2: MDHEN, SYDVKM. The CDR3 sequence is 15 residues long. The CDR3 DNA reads TGTGCCAGCAGTTTATGGGGTAGCGGGAAGTCAGGGCAGTTCTTC. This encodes CASSLWGSGKSGQFF.